This T cell receptor (beta chain) was sequenced for a study of CD4+ T cells in melanoma. Points from the study as a whole: CD8+ T cell, macrophage and B cell function reportedly correlated with neoantigen-specific CD4+ T cells. Diverse differentiation states were reported for melanoma neoantigen-specific CD4+ T cells.

TCRdb's copy holds only in-frame clones and misses some; the assay was immunoSEQ multiplex PCR. The sample has about 21,000 clones; almost 85% are singletons. As concerns this clone: The antigen is undetermined.

The sequence was obtained from a human donor with melanoma. The sequenced sample was cells from a culture (not recorded whether cultured in vitro).

CDR3 region: CSVTGLPTTGELFF. The CDR3 bases are TGCAGCGTTACGGGACTTCCAACCACCGGGGAGCTGTTTTTT. This chain uses TRBV29-1 with TRBJ2-2; weak D call: TRBD2 (6 bases). The CDR3 has 14 amino acids. Germline V gene sequence: CDR1 SQVTM, CDR2 ANQGSEA. Trimming took 5 bases from V and 4 from J, leaving 14 bases between them.